This is a list of T cell receptor beta chains from one sample in a study of T cell changes during pregnancy in multiple sclerosis. Repertoires were generated with immunoSEQ multiplex PCR, while TCRdb's copy carries only in-frame clones and drops some. This repertoire shows under 70,000 clones, approximately 92% found once; its top ten account for 1.5% to 2.5%. The source material was peripheral blood, sampled in the third trimester of pregnancy. The receptors stem from a female donor in good health, enrolled as a control in a pregnancy study. The conserved cysteine and the conserved F or W are not part of the CDR3 here.

V: TRBV2
J: TRBJ2-7
CDR3: ASRGWDSLTYEQY

V: TRBV6-5
J: TRBJ2-3
CDR3: ASSRQGASTDTQY

V: TRBV28
J: TRBJ2-1
CDR3: ASSWWREVNNEQF

V: TRBV6-1
J: TRBJ1-5
CDR3: ASSQVSGQPQH

V: TRBV5-5
J: TRBJ2-1
CDR3: ASSSTGGAVGF

V: TRBV19
J: TRBJ2-7
CDR3: ASSSTQDYEQY

V: TRBV6-5
J: TRBJ1-1
CDR3: ASSPLGQANTEAF

V: TRBV7-2
J: TRBJ2-5
CDR3: ASSLSRGLGTQY

V: TRBV7-2
J: TRBJ1-2
CDR3: ASSFSVTRNYGYT

V: TRBV27
J: TRBJ2-7
CDR3: ASQTGTSLKGGEQY

V: TRBV29-1
J: TRBJ2-7
CDR3: SVRRDNSYEQY

V: TRBV15
J: TRBJ2-1
CDR3: ATSRPTGHANYNEQF

V: TRBV12-5
J: TRBJ2-1
CDR3: ASGLVLLLDRGLYNEQF

V: TRBV13
J: TRBJ2-1
CDR3: ASSFKYNEQF

V: TRBV5-4
J: TRBJ2-1
CDR3: ASSPQGVDEQF